This section outlines one T cell receptor (beta chain) sequence together with its context. Its cognate antigen is unknown. PCR was performed using 60 Vbeta and 13 Jbeta primers. Clones were read by immunoSEQ multiplex PCR, and TCRdb kept only the in-frame ones, dropping some. The sample contains 95,000 to 100,000 clones, 60% to 85% of which appear only once. Germline assignment: CDR1 SGHDT and CDR2 YYEEEE. Trimming removed 4 bases from V and 8 bases from J; junction bases left unmatched: 9. The CDR3 spans 15 residues. This record comes from a study of cytomegalovirus exposure and HLA in healthy donors. Across the whole study: Sequencing of roughly 180 million T cells in an earlier analysis found roughly 120 million unique TCR beta sequences. Inside one of the first data releases sat about 91 million unique TCRs taken from HLA-typed donors.

Overall study findings and caveats: What a later analysis showed was that several of the most significant clusters appeared linked to common viral pathogens. A few CMV-associated chains proved CMV antigen-specific in vitro.

Sequencing was done on a sample of PBMCs. The TCR originated in a man aged 50 to 60 in good health and CMV-seronegative. V is TRBV5-6 and J is TRBJ1-4; 9 positions agree with TRBD1. CDR3 DNA: TGTGCCAGCAGCCGCCTGGGACAGGGCGAAGAAAAACTGTTTTTT. This gives the protein CASSRLGQGEEKLFF.